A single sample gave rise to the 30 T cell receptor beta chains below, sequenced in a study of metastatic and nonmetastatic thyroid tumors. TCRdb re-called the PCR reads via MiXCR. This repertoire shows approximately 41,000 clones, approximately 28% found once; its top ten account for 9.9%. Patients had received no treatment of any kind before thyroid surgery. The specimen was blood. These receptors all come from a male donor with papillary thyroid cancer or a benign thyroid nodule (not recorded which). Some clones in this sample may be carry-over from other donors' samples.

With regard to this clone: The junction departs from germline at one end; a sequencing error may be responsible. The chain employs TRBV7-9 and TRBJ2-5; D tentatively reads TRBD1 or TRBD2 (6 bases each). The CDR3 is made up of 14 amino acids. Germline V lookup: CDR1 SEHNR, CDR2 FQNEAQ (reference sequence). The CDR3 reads CASSLVGGRETKYF. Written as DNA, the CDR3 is TGTGCAAGCAGCTTAGTTGGGGGGCGAGAGACCAAGTACTTC.

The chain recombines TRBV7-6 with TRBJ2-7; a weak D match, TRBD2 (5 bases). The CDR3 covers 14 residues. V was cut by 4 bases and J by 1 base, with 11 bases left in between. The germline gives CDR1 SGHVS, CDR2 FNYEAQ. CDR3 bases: TGTGCCAGCAGCTCCCCTACTAGTTCCTACGAGCAGTACTTC. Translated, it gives CASSSPTSSYEQYF.

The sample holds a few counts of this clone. The CDR3 protein is CATRQGSYEQYF. The CDR3 DNA reads as TGTGCCACCCGACAGGGCTCGTACGAGCAGTACTTC. The chain joins TRBV6-1 to TRBJ2-7; TRBD1 agrees at 7 bases. Germline V lookup: CDR1 MNHNS, CDR2 SASEGT. CDR3 length: 12 amino acids. The ends lost 10 bases at V and 4 bases at J; junction bases unmatched: 7.

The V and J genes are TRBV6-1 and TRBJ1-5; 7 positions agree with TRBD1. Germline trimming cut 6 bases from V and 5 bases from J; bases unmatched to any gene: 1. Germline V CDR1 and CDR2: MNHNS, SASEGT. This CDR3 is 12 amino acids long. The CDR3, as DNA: TGTGCCAGCAGAACAGGGGATCAGCCCCAGCATTTT. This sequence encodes CASRTGDQPQHF.

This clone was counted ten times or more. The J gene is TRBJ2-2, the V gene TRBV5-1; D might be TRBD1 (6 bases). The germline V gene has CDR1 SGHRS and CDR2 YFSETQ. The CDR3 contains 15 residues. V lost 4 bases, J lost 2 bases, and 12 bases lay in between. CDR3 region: CASSAIQGNTGELFF. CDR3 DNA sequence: TGCGCCAGCAGCGCGATACAGGGAAACACCGGGGAGCTGTTTTTT.

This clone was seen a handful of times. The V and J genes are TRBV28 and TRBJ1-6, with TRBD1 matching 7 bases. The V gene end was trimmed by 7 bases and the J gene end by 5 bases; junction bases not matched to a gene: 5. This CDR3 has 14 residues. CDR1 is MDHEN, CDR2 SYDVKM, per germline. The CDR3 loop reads CASTLGQNNSPLHF. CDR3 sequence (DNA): TGTGCCAGCACCTTGGGACAGAATAATTCACCCCTCCACTTT.

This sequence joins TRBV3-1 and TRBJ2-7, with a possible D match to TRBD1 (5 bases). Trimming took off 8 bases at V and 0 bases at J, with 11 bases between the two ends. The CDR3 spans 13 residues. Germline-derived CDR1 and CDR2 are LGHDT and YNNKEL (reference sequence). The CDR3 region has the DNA TGTGCCAGCGAACGAAGGGGCTCCTACGAGCAGTACTTC. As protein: CASERRGSYEQYF.

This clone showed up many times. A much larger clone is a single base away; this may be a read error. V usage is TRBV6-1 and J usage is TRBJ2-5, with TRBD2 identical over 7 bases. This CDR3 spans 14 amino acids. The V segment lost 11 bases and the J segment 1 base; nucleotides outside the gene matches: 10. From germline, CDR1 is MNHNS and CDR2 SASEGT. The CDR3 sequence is CALHGASGQETQYF. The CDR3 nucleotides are TGTGCCCTTCACGGGGCTAGCGGCCAAGAGACCCAGTACTTC.

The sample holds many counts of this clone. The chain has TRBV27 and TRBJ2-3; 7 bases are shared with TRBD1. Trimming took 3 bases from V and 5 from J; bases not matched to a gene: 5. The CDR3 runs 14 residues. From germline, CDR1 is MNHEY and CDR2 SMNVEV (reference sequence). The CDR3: CASSLNQGEDTQYF. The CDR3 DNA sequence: TGTGCCAGCAGTTTGAACCAGGGGGAAGATACGCAGTATTTT.

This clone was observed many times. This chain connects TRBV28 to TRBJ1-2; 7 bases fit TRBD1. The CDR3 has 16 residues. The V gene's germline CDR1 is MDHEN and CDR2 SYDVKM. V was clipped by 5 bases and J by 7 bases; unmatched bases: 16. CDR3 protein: CASSTHLASGGFGYTF. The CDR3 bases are TGTGCCAGCAGTACTCACTTGGCGTCAGGGGGTTTTGGCTACACCTTC.

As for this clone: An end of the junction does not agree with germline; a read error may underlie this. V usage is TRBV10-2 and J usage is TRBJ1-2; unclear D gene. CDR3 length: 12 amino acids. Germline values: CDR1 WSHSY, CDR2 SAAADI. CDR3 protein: CSTQRRIYGSTF. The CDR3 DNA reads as TGCTCCACCCAACGCCGAATCTATGGCTCCACCTTC.

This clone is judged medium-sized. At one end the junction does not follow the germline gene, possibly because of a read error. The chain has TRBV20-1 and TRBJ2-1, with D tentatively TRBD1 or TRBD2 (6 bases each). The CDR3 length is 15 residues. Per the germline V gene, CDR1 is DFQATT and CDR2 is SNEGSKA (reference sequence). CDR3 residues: CSARGGGRVHNEQFF. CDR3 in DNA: TGCAGTGCCAGAGGAGGGGGAAGAGTGCACAATGAGCAGTTCTTC.

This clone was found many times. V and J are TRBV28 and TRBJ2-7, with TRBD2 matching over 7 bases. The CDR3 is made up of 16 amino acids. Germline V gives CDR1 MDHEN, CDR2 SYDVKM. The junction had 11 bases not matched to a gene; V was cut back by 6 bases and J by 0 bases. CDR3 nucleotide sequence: TGTGCCAGCAGCACTCCGCGGGCGGGAGACTCCTACGAGCAGTACTTC. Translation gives CASSTPRAGDSYEQYF.

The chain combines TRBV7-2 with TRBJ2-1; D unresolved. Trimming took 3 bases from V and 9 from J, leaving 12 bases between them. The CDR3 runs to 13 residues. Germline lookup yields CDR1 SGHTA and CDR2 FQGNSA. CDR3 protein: CASSLGTKSEQFF. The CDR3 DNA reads TGTGCCAGCAGCTTGGGTACGAAGAGTGAGCAGTTCTTC.

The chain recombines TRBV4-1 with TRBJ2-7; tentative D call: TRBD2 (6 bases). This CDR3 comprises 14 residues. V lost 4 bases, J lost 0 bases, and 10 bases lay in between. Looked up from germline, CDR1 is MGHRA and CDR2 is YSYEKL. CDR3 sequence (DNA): TGCGCCAGCAGCCCGCGGGATCTCTCCTACGAGCAGTACTTC. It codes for CASSPRDLSYEQYF.

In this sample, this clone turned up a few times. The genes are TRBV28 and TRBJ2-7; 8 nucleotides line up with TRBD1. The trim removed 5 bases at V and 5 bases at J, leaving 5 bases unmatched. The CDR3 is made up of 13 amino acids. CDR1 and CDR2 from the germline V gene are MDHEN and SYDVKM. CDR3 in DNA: TGTGCCAGCAGTCGCAGGGGGCAAAACGAGCAGTACTTC. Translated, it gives CASSRRGQNEQYF.

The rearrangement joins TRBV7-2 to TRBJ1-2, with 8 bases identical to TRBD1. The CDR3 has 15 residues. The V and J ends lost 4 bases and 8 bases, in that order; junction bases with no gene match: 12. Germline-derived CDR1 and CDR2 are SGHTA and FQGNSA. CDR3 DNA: TGTGCCAGCAGCTCCCGCGGAGACAGGGGTGGAGGCTACACCTTC. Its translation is CASSSRGDRGGGYTF.

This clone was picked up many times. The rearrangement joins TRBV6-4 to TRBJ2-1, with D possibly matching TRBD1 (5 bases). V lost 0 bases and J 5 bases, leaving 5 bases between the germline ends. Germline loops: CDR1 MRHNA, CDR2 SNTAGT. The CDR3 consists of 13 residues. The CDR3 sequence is CASSDSDNNEQFF. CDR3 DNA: TGTGCCAGCAGTGACTCGGACAACAATGAGCAGTTCTTC.

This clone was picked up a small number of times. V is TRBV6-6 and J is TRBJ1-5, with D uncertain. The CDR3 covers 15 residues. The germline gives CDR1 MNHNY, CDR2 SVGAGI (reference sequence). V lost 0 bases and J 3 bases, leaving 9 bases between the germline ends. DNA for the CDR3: TGTGCCAGCAGTTACTCGGCCTCTGTCAATCAGCCCCAGCATTTT. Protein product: CASSYSASVNQPQHF.

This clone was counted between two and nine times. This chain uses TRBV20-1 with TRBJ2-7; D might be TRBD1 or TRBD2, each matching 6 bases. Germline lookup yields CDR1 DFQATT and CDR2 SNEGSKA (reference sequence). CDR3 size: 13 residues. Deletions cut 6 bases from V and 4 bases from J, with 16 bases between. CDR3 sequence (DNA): TGCAGTGCAAGGGACACGGCGGGGTACGAGCAGTACTTC. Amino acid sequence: CSARDTAGYEQYF.

Here the CDR3 reads CASTPSGAPEAFF. The CDR3 region has the DNA TGTGCCAGCACTCCTAGCGGGGCGCCTGAAGCTTTCTTT. The chain has TRBV6-2 or TRBV6-3 and TRBJ1-1; TRBD1 is a possible D gene (5 bases). The germline V and J ends were trimmed by 7 bases and 6 bases, with 15 bases remaining between them. There are 13 residues in the CDR3. Per the germline V gene, CDR1 is MNHEY and CDR2 is SVGEGT.

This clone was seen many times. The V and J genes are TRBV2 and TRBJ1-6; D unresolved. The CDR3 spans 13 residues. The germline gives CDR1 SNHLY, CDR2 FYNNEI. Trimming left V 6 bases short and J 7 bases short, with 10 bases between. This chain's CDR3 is CASRIGSNSPLHF. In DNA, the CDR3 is TGTGCCAGCAGGATTGGGTCGAATTCACCCCTCCACTTT. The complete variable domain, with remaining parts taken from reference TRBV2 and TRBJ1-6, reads EPEVTQTPSHQVTQMGQEVILRCVPISNHLYFYWYRQILGQKVEFLVSFYNNEISEKSEIFDDQFSVERPDGSNFTLKIRSTKLEDSAMYFCASRIGSNSPLHFGNGTRLTVT.

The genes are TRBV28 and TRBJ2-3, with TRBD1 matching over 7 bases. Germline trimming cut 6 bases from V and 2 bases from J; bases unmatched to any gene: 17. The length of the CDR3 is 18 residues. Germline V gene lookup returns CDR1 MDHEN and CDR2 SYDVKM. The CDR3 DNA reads TGTGCCAGCAGAAAAGGTGGGACAGAAAATCCTTTCACAGATACGCAGTATTTT. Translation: CASRKGGTENPFTDTQYF.

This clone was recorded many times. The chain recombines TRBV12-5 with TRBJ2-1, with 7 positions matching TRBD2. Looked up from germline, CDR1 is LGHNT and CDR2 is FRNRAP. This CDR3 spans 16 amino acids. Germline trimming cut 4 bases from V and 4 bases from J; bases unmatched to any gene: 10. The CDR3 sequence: CASGSWGGVVYNEQFF. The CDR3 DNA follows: TGTGCTAGTGGTTCCTGGGGGGGGGTGGTGTACAATGAGCAGTTCTTC.

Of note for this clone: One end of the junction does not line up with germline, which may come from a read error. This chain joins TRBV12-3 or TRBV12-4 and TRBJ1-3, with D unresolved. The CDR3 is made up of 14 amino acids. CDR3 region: CASSLTASVNTTYF. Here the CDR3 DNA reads TGTGCCAGCAGTTTGACGGCCTCTGTAAACACCACATATTTT.

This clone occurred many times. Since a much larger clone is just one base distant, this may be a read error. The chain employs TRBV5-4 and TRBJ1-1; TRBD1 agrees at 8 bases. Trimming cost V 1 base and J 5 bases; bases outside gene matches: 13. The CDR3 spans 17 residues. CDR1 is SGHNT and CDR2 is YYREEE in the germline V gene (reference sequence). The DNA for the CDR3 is TGTGCCAGCAGCTTGCGATGTGGTCAGGGGGCGGGTACTGAAGCTTTCTTT. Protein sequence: CASSLRCGQGAGTEAFF.

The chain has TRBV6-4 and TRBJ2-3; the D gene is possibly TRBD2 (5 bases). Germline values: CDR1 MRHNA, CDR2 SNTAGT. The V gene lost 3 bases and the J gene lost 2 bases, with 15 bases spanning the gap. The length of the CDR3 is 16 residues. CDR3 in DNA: TGTGCCAGCAGTGAGAAAGCGGAGACCTACACAGATACGCAGTATTTT. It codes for CASSEKAETYTDTQYF.

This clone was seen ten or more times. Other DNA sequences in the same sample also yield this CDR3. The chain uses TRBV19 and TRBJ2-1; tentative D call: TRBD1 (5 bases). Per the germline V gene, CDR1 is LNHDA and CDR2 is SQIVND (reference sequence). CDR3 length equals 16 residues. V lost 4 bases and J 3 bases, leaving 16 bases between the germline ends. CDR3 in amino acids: CASSTTHPDIYNEQFF. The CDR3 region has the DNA TGTGCCAGTAGTACGACCCACCCGGACATCTACAATGAGCAGTTCTTC.

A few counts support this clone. CDR3 sequence (DNA): TGTGCCAGCACATACTCCTACGAGCAGTACTTC. This gives the protein CASTYSYEQYF. V is TRBV6-2 or TRBV6-3 and J is TRBJ2-7; no clear D. V lost 7 bases, J lost 0 bases, and 4 bases lay in between. This CDR3 is built from 11 residues. Looked up from germline, CDR1 is MNHEY and CDR2 is SVGEGT.

The CDR3 bases are TGTGCCAGCAGCCAAAGCCGACAGGGTCCGTACATTCAGTACTTC. Translating gives CASSQSRQGPYIQYF. The rearrangement links TRBV3-1 to TRBJ2-4; 7 positions match TRBD1. This CDR3 spans 15 amino acids. Germline V CDR1 and CDR2: LGHDT, YNNKEL (reference sequence). The V and J ends lost 2 bases and 8 bases, in that order; junction bases with no gene match: 9.